The sequence of this T cell receptor beta chain was determined in a study of radiotherapy plus CTLA-4 blockade in lung cancer. Study details: Disease control reached over 30%, with objective responses in around 19%. Findings of the study overall: Expansion of tumor-derived TCR clones was observed in blood after radiotherapy plus ipilimumab. Per reports, early blood T cell clone dynamics, plus interferon-beta, forecast response most strongly.

Comment on this clone: Its antigen is still unknown.

People whose metastatic non-small-cell lung cancer was chemo-refractory got focal radiation along with CTLA-4 blockade by ipilimumab. TCRdb's table, derived via immunoSEQ multiplex PCR, lists solely in-frame clones and lacks some. The repertoire holds 110,000 or so clones, with approximately 80% as singletons. The input for sequencing was peripheral blood, taken from a patient treated with radiotherapy plus ipilimumab. The TCR comes from a human donor with non-small cell lung cancer who had a partial response to radiotherapy plus ipilimumab.

The CDR3 spells CASSSVETQYF. CDR3 coding DNA: TGTGCCAGCAGCTCGGTAGAGACCCAGTACTTC. This chain connects TRBV7-9 to TRBJ2-5; D remains ambiguous. V lost 4 bases, J lost 4 bases, and 4 bases lay in between. Germline CDR1 and CDR2: SEHNR and FQNEAQ (reference sequence). The CDR3 length is 11 residues. Together with reference TRBV7-9 and TRBJ2-5, the CDR3 gives the full variable domain: DTGVSQNPRHKITKRGQNVTFRCDPISEHNRLYWYRQTLGQGPEFLTYFQNEAQLEKSRLLSDRFSAERPKGSFSTLEIQRTEQGDSAMYLCASSSVETQYFGPGTRLLVL.